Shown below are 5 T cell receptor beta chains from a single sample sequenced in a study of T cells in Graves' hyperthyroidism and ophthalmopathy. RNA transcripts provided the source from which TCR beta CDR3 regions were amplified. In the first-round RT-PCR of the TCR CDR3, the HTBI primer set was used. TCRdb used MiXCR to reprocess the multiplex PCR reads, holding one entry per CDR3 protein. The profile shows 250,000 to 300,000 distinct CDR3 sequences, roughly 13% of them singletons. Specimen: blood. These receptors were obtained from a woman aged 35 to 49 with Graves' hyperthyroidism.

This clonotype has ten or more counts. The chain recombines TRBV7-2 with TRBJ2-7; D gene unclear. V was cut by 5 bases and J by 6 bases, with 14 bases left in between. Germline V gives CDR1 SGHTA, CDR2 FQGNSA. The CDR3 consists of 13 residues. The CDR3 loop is CASSPAGRVEQYF. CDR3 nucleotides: TGTGCCAGCAGCCCTGCCGGTAGGGTCGAGCAGTACTTC.

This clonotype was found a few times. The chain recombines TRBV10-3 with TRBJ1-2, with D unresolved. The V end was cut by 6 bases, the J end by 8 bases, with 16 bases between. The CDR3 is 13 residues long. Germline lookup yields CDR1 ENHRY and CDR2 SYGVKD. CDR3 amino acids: CAISLGGMGGYTF. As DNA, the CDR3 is TGTGCCATCAGCCTGGGAGGGATGGGAGGCTACACCTTC.

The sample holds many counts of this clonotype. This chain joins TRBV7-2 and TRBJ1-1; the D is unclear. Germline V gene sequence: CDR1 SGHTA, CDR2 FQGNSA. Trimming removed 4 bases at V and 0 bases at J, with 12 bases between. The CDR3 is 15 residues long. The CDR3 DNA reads TGTGCCAGCAGCTCACGCCTCGGAATGAACACTGAAGCTTTCTTT. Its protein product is CASSSRLGMNTEAFF.

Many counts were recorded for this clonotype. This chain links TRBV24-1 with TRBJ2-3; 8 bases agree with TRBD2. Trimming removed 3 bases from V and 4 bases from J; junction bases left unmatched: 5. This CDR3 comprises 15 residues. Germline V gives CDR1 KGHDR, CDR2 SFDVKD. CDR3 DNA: TGTGCCACCAGTGATCCGGGAGGGGTCTCAGATACGCAGTATTTT. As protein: CATSDPGGVSDTQYF.

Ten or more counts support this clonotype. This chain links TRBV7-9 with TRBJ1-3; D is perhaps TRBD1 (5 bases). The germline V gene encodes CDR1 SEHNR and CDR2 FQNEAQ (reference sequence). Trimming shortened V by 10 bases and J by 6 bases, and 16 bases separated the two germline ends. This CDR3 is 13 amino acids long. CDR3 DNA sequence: TGTGCCATCGCTCGGGACGGGTCAAACACCATATATTTT. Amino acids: CAIARDGSNTIYF.